The entry below gives a single TCR beta chain sequence along with its context. The antigen remains undetermined. The data originate from a study of T cell repertoires in cytomegalovirus infection. Study overall: TCR beta signatures that were public indicated CMV infection and matching HLA type. General study findings and limits: Dominant in the ex vivo response were TCR beta clonotypes restricted by HLA-C and specific for CMV.

In TCRdb, the reads were re-called with MiXCR into one record per CDR3 protein. The table lists some 920,000 distinct CDR3 sequences, 30% to 40% of them singletons. Germline CDR1 LGHNA, CDR2 YNFKEQ. Trimming removed 4 bases at V and 5 bases at J, with 14 bases between. The CDR3 is made up of 14 amino acids. This clonotype originated in a human donor in good health (CMV status not recorded). Some clones in this sample may be carry-over from other donors' samples. This chain links TRBV4-2 with TRBJ1-1, with D possibly being TRBD1 (5 bases). The source was cultured CD8+ T cells from PBMCs, collected from culture after CMV antigen stimulation. The CDR3 DNA reads as TGTGCCAGCAGCCCCCCCTTGGGGGGGACTGAAGCTTTCTTT. Translation gives CASSPPLGGTEAFF.